This T cell receptor (beta chain) was documented in a study of blood T cell repertoires in COVID-19. TCRdb keeps only in-frame clones here, not all; method: immunoSEQ multiplex PCR. The table records roughly 97,000 clones, around 86% of them present only once. The CDR3 contains 16 residues. Germline trimming cut 1 base from V and 4 bases from J; bases unmatched to any gene: 8. The germline gives CDR1 SGHAT, CDR2 FQNNGV. The gene calls are TRBV11-2 and TRBJ2-3; TRBD2 aligns across 7 bases. The TCR sequence derives from a man aged 50-59 years with acute or convalescent COVID-19. The sequencing sample was made of peripheral blood. DNA for the CDR3: TGTGCCAGCAGCTTAGGGGTGGGAGGGCCCTCAGATACGCAGTATTTT. Its protein product is CASSLGVGGPSDTQYF.